This T cell receptor (beta chain) stems from a study of blood T cells in healthy people across ages. Findings and caveats of the study: Researchers judged that diversity estimates from one million T cells fell short of true values. Older individuals had lower TCR beta diversity per million T cells (the decline was roughly linear).

Peripheral blood was drawn, roughly 10 milliliters per donor. The ends were cut back, 5 bases at V and 2 bases at J, with 9 bases in the middle. The CDR3 covers 13 residues. The use of a sample-barcoded 5' primer and a J-beta primer mix characterized a second PCR of roughly 6 to 11 cycles. Samples each returned at least 2.5 million CDR3-containing paired-end reads. TCRdb re-called the 5' RACE reads with MiXCR, one entry per CDR3 protein. The sample has around 780,000 distinct CDR3 sequences, just over 55% seen once. This clonotype appeared once. Its cognate antigen is unknown. The specimen sequenced was blood. The chain carries TRBV12-3 or TRBV12-4 and TRBJ1-2, with D hard to call. The source is a man aged 35 to 55 in good health. This CDR3 is CASSRQLNYGYTF. The CDR3 nucleotides read TGTGCCAGCAGTAGACAACTGAACTATGGCTACACCTTC.